Shown below are 4 T cell receptor beta chains from a single sample sequenced in a study of CD8 T cells in ankylosing spondylitis. TCRdb itself ran the 5' RACE reads through MiXCR, one entry per CDR3 protein. Here the sample spans approximately 180,000 distinct CDR3 sequences, roughly 18% being singletons. The specimen was blood, either unsorted or a sorted T cell fraction (not recorded which). All receptors derive from a male donor under 35 with ankylosing spondylitis or in good health (not recorded which).

This clonotype was picked up one time. V usage is TRBV6-2 or TRBV6-3 and J usage is TRBJ2-7, with 7 bases identical to TRBD2. The CDR3 spans 15 residues. Germline loops: CDR1 MNHEY, CDR2 SVGEGT. Losses at the gene ends were 1 base for V and 0 bases for J; bases not matched to a gene: 3. The CDR3 DNA reads TGTGCCAGCAGTTACTTGGCGGGAGACTCCTACGAGCAGTACTTC. Its translation: CASSYLAGDSYEQYF.

This chain connects TRBV7-9 to TRBJ2-1; D may match TRBD1 or TRBD2 (5 bases each). Germline assignment: CDR1 SEHNR and CDR2 FQNEAQ (reference sequence). Trimming stripped 5 bases from V and 8 bases from J, with 10 bases between. The CDR3 loop spans 12 amino acids. CDR3 sequence: CASSLGVDEQFF. The CDR3 bases are TGTGCCAGCAGCCTGGGGGTCGATGAGCAGTTCTTC.

This clonotype was seen repeatedly, ten times or more. This chain joins TRBV6-5 and TRBJ1-2, with 10 bases that match TRBD1. This CDR3 region has 13 residues. The germline gives CDR1 MNHEY, CDR2 SVGAGI. The junction had 6 bases not matched to a gene; V was cut back by 6 bases and J by 8 bases. As DNA, the CDR3 is TGTGCCAGCAGAATGACAGGGGGCGGCGGCTACACCTTC. Translation: CASRMTGGGGYTF.

This clonotype occurred many times. The rearrangement links TRBV5-1 to TRBJ2-6; D call uncertain. Trimming shortened V by 0 bases and J by 0 bases, and 13 bases separated the two germline ends. The CDR3 is 18 residues long. Germline V gene sequence: CDR1 SGHRS, CDR2 YFSETQ. CDR3 in amino acids: CASSLDPGPYSGANVLTF. As DNA, the CDR3 is TGCGCCAGCAGCTTGGATCCGGGTCCCTACTCTGGGGCCAACGTCCTGACTTTC.